This T cell receptor beta chain was profiled in a study of blood T cell repertoires in COVID-19. Study details: The origin of the acute and convalescent COVID-19 samples was the United States, Italy and Spain. T cells, B-cell-depleted T cells, or PBMCs provided the cDNA or gDNA that served as material.

CDR1 and CDR2 from the germline V gene are SGHVS and FNYEAQ. Germline trimming cut 5 bases from V and 6 bases from J; bases unmatched to any gene: 10. The CDR3 runs 17 residues. In the original workflow: Amplification from reference gene primers served as the basis for estimated nucleated cell counts. The protocol was immunoSEQ multiplex PCR, while the TCRdb copy is restricted to in-frame clones and leaves out a portion. The V and J calls and clone size were taken over from that table, and D and trimming were inferred from the DNA. The top ten clones hold about 0.65% of a sample with some 250,000 clones, roughly 88% of them seen once.

The V and J genes are TRBV7-6 and TRBJ2-2, with 12 bases aligning to TRBD2. The sequencing input was peripheral blood. This TCR was sampled from a human donor in a cohort sampled during active COVID-19. In nucleotides, the CDR3 is TGTGCCAGCAGCGGCGTTTTGAGACTAGCGGGAGCCGGGGAGCTGTTTTTT. Its translation: CASSGVLRLAGAGELFF.